This T cell receptor (beta chain) appears in the sequencing data of a study of human T cells and chemical hapten exposure. Across the whole study: The sensitizer, 2% DPC, was used on around 2 cm by around 2 cm of upper inner arm skin. Study-wide results and limits: PT1 expanded TCR numbers rose with patch test score.

Each CDR3 protein gets one entry after TCRdb re-called the RACE reads with MiXCR. The table has roughly 200,000 distinct CDR3 sequences, 20% to 25% seen once. In regard to this clonotype: Its antigen is currently unknown.

Noted time point: patch test 1, 2 weeks after DPC sensitization. Treatment: therapeutic diphenylcyclopropenone sensitization with weekly scalp DPC. Germline CDR1 is SQVTM and CDR2 is ANQGSEA. Trimming pared 3 bases from V and 4 bases from J, leaving 9 bases between. The CDR3 totals 12 residues. The rearrangement joins TRBV29-1 to TRBJ1-2; D ambiguous. The starting material was whole blood, obtained in connection with sensitization to the hapten diphenylcyclopropenone (DPC). The origin of this receptor is a woman aged 45-65 years with alopecia areata. Some clones in this sample may be carry-over from other donors' samples. Here the CDR3 reads CSVDSYSYGYTF. The CDR3 DNA reads as TGCAGCGTTGACAGCTACTCCTATGGCTACACCTTC.